Described below is a single TCR beta chain sequence and its context. This CDR3 spans 16 amino acids. The germline CDR1 and CDR2 sequences are SGDLS and YYNGEE. The V segment lost 4 bases and the J segment 3 bases; nucleotides outside the gene matches: 13. Clones were read by immunoSEQ multiplex PCR, and TCRdb kept only the in-frame ones, dropping some. Of roughly 280,000 clones listed, about 91% were seen once; the top ten hold about 3%. Shortly before study entry, within 2 weeks, exposed participants had met a COVID-19 case. This sample was taken from a study of blood T cell repertoires in COVID-19. The wider study: The analysed material was cDNA or gDNA that came from T cells, B-cell-depleted T cells, or PBMCs.

The sample taken for sequencing was PBMCs or T cells enriched from blood (not recorded which). The chain employs TRBV9 and TRBJ2-7, with 7 bases identical to TRBD2. The source is a man in his forties or fifties who had been exposed to COVID-19. In nucleotides, the CDR3 is TGTGCCAGCAGCCCTAGTATCGGGGGGATCAACTACGAGCAGTACTTC. This codes for CASSPSIGGINYEQYF.